This TCR beta chain comes out of a study of identical twins. Unique molecular identifiers were in the cDNA, with template-switch universal primer binding. One entry per CDR3 protein results from TCRdb running MiXCR on the 5' RACE reads. The sample lists 550,000 to 700,000 distinct CDR3 sequences, approximately 22% seen once, with 4% to 5.5% in the top ten. Study results and limitations: Not following the same donors, the study drew its conclusions from cross-sectional statistical analysis.

Regarding this clonotype: As yet, its antigen is unknown.

Germline CDR1 reads SGHTA; CDR2 reads FQGNSA. V was clipped by 2 bases and J by 6 bases; unmatched bases: 6. This CDR3 is 15 amino acids long. This sample was shared with a second study, whose subject was T cells expressing NK-cell markers. Per that study: A range of 1.0-7.0% of CD8+ T cells consisted of dominant NKG2C+ clonotypes in six donors.

This chain connects TRBV7-2 to TRBJ2-1; 8 nucleotides line up with TRBD1. The sequence came from a young woman in good health. Sequenced material: PBMCs. The CDR3 DNA reads TGTGCCAGCAGCTTACAAGACAGGGGTCGCAATGAGCAGTTCTTC. Translating gives CASSLQDRGRNEQFF.